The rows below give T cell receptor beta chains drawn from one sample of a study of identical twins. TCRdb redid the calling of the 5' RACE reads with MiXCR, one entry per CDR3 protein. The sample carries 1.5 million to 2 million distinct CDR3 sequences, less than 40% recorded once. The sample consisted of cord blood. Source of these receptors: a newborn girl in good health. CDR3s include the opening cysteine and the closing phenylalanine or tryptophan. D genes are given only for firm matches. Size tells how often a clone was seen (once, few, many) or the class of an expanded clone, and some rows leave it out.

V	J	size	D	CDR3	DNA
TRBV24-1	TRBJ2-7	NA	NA	CATSDFREAPGNEQYF	TGTGCCACCAGTGATTTTAGGGAGGCCCCGGGGAATGAGCAGTACTTC
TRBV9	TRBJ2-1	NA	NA	CASSVSPASYEQFF	TGTGCCAGCAGCGTATCGCCAGCCTCCTACGAGCAGTTCTTC
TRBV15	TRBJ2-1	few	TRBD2	CATSRRSGGNNEQFF	TGTGCCACCAGCAGGCGCTCCGGGGGGAACAATGAGCAGTTCTTC
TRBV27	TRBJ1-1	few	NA	CASSYKGRTEAFF	TGTGCCAGCAGTTATAAGGGGAGGACTGAAGCTTTCTTT
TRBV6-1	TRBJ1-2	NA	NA	CASKGDSGYTF	TGTGCCAGCAAGGGGGATTCGGGCTACACCTTC
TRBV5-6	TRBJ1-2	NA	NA	CASSLPRTGNYGYTF	TGTGCCAGCAGCCTGCCCCGCACAGGGAACTATGGCTACACCTTC
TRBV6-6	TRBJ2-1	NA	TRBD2	CTSSYGLANEQFF	TGTACCAGCAGTTACGGACTAGCGAATGAGCAGTTCTTC
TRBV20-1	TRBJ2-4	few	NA	CSATTGTGRESVQYF	TGCAGTGCTACTACAGGAACAGGGCGCGAATCCGTTCAGTACTTC
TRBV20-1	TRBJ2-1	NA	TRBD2	CSARGRLADNRGSYNEQFF	TGCAGTGCTAGGGGTCGACTAGCGGATAACCGGGGCTCCTACAATGAGCAGTTCTTC
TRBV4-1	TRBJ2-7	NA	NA	CASSTEGGVKKKIQYF	TGCGCCAGCAGCACCGAAGGCGGGGTTAAAAAGAAGATTCAGTACTTC
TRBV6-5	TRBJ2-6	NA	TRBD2	CASSYSKLAGSSGWANVLTF	TGTGCCAGCAGTTACTCGAAACTAGCGGGATCGTCGGGCTGGGCCAACGTCCTGACTTTC
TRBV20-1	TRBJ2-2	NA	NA	CSAAGKNTGELFF	TGCAGTGCCGCGGGAAAGAACACCGGGGAGCTGTTTTTT
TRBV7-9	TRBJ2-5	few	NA	CASSLIDSGETQYF	TGTGCCAGCAGCTTAATCGATAGCGGCGAGACCCAGTACTTC
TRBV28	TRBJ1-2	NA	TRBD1	CASSPPDRGYGYTF	TGTGCCAGCAGTCCGCCCGACAGGGGCTATGGCTACACCTTC
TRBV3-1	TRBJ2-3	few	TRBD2	CASSQDLAGGQITDTQYF	TGTGCCAGCAGCCAAGATCTAGCGGGGGGGCAAATCACAGATACGCAGTATTTT
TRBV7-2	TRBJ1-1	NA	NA	CASSFGPQGPEAFF	TGTGCCAGCAGCTTCGGACCCCAAGGTCCTGAAGCTTTCTTT
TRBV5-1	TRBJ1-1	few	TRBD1	CASDTGTGNTEAFF	TGCGCCAGCGATACCGGGACAGGGAACACTGAAGCTTTCTTT
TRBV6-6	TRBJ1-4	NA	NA	CASRPRGGTNEKLFF	TGTGCCAGCAGACCACGAGGCGGTACTAATGAAAAACTGTTTTTT
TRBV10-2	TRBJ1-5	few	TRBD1	CVSSLGQVNQPQHF	TGCGTCAGCAGTTTAGGACAGGTCAATCAGCCCCAGCATTTT
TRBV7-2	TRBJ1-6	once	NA	CAAGLGSNSPLHF	TGTGCCGCGGGGCTGGGGAGTAATTCACCCCTCCACTTT
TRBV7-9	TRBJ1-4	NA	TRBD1	CASSATGGVEKLFF	TGTGCCAGCAGCGCCACAGGGGGCGTTGAAAAACTGTTTTTT
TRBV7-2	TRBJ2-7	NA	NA	CASSLRGGVWEQYF	TGTGCCAGCAGCCTAAGAGGGGGGGTTTGGGAGCAGTACTTC
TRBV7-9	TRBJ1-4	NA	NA	CASSLYEGNEKLFF	TGTGCCAGCAGCCTATACGAGGGGAATGAAAAACTGTTTTTT
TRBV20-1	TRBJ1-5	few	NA	CSAEIRPGQNSNQPQHF	TGCAGTGCCGAAATACGCCCGGGGCAGAATAGCAATCAGCCCCAGCATTTT
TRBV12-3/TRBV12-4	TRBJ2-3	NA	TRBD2	CASSLVGRATDRQYF	TGTGCCAGCAGTTTAGTTGGGAGGGCCACAGATAGGCAGTATTTT